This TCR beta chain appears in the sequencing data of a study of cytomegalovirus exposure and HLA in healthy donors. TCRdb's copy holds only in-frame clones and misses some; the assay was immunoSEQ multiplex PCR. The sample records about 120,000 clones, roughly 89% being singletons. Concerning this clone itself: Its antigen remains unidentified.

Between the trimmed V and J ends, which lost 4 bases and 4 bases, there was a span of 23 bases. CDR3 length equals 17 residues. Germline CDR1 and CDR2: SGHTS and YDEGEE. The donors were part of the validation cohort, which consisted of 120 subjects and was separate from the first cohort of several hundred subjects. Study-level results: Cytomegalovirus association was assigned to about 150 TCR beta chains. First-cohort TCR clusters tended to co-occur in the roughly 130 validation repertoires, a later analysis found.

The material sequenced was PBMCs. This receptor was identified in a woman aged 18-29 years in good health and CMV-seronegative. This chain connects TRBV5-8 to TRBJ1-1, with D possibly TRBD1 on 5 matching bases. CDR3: CASSASRGLRVGTEAFF. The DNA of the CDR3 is TGTGCCAGCAGCGCCTCCCGGGGACTCAGGGTGGGCACTGAAGCTTTCTTT.